The TCR beta chain described here comes from a study of Ad26.COV2.S vaccination and SARS-CoV-2 variants. About the research overall: A participant enrolled in the COV1001 Ad26.COV2.S trial arm provided the sample.

For this clone: Its antigen is not known.

As to treatment: 15 to 20 received Ad26.COV2.S at low or high dose, single or two shots; 5 received placebo; per-sample allocation not given. Sampling took place 63 days after the first vaccine or placebo injection. General observations from the study: Total T cell responses, in the TCR breadth and depth analyses, may have been underestimated.

The method was immunoSEQ multiplex PCR; TCRdb's version includes in-frame clones alone and lacks a portion of them. The sample includes about 400,000 clones, about 89% of them seen just once. This CDR3 region has 12 residues. CDR1 is SQVTM, CDR2 ANQGSEA, per germline. V gave up 4 bases and J gave up 3 bases, with 9 bases separating them. This clonotype originated in a person between 18 and 65 years old who received the Ad26.COV2.S COVID-19 vaccine or a placebo. The V call is TRBV29-1, the J call TRBJ1-1; D not resolved. The material sequenced was peripheral blood, taken in a trial of Ad26.COV2.S vaccine versus placebo. The CDR3 coding sequence is TGCAGCGTTGGGACTCTGGACACTGAAGCTTTCTTT. Translating gives CSVGTLDTEAFF.